One sample yielded the 31 T cell receptor beta chains listed below, sequenced in a study of cytomegalovirus exposure and HLA in healthy donors. A multiplex PCR was run with 60 Vbeta primers and 13 Jbeta primers. Data came from immunoSEQ multiplex PCR; TCRdb stores just in-frame clones and leaves some out. The sample has 150,000 to 200,000 clones, 79% seen once. The sample was PBMCs. The receptor set was obtained from a woman aged 45-60 years in good health and CMV-seronegative.

This clone was recorded only once. This sequence joins TRBV2 and TRBJ1-5, with no clear D. Trimming shortened V by 8 bases and J by 0 bases, and 5 bases separated the two germline ends. This CDR3 comprises 12 residues. Per germline, CDR1 SNHLY and CDR2 FYNNEI. This CDR3 reads CASQNSNQPQHF. CDR3 sequence (DNA): TGTGCCAGCCAAAATAGCAATCAGCCCCAGCATTTT.

The gene calls are TRBV5-1 and TRBJ2-2, with 9 positions matching TRBD2. The germline gives CDR1 SGHRS, CDR2 YFSETQ. The length of the CDR3 is 15 residues. The junction had 6 bases not matched to a gene; V was cut back by 3 bases and J by 6 bases. DNA for the CDR3: TGCGCCAGCAGCTCGACTAGCGGAACCGCCGGGGAGCTGTTTTTT. Translation gives CASSSTSGTAGELFF.

Regarding this clone: The sample contains more than one DNA sequence encoding this CDR3. The V call is TRBV14, the J call TRBJ2-7, with D possibly matching TRBD2 (5 bases). CDR1 SGHDN and CDR2 FVKESK come from the germline V gene. The CDR3 sequence is 13 residues long. Trimming removed 1 base from V and 4 bases from J, with 8 bases in between. This CDR3 is CASSQVPGYEQYF. CDR3 DNA: TGTGCCAGCAGCCAAGTTCCGGGATACGAGCAGTACTTC.

The V and J genes are TRBV6-5 and TRBJ1-2, with 7 bases identical to TRBD1. This CDR3 comprises 15 residues. V dropped 6 bases and J dropped 4; count of bases not matched to a gene: 11. The germline V gene has CDR1 MNHEY and CDR2 SVGAGI. The CDR3 DNA reads TGTGCCAGCAGCCGAAGGACAGGTCAAATCTATGGCTACACCTTC. Translation: CASSRRTGQIYGYTF.

The table lists this clone with a count of one. The chain employs TRBV19 and TRBJ2-3, with 7 nucleotides matching TRBD2. The V segment lost 6 bases and the J segment 1 base; nucleotides outside the gene matches: 16. Germline loops: CDR1 LNHDA, CDR2 SQIVND (reference sequence). There are 18 residues in the CDR3. DNA of the CDR3: TGTGCCAGTAGCAGGAGGAGGGGTGGCGGGAGTGGCACAGATACGCAGTATTTT. Encoded protein: CASSRRRGGGSGTDTQYF.

This clone has only a few counts. This chain uses TRBV7-3 with TRBJ1-1, with TRBD1 as a possible D gene (5 bases). The CDR3 runs to 15 residues. Germline lookup yields CDR1 SGHTA and CDR2 FQGTGA. The germline V and J ends were trimmed by 2 bases and 4 bases, with 14 bases remaining between them. The CDR3 sequence is CASSLWVGGSTEAFF. CDR3 nucleotides: TGTGCCAGCAGCTTATGGGTGGGGGGTTCCACTGAAGCTTTCTTT.

The CDR3 nucleotides read TGTGCCAGCAGCTCCGGACAGTTCCAAGAGACCCAGTACTTC. Protein: CASSSGQFQETQYF. V is TRBV2 and J is TRBJ2-5; D might be TRBD1 (6 bases). The CDR3 sequence is 14 residues long. Between the trimmed V and J ends, which lost 6 bases and 1 base, there was a span of 12 bases. Germline V gives CDR1 SNHLY, CDR2 FYNNEI. Full variable domain (remainder filled in from reference TRBV2 and TRBJ2-5): EPEVTQTPSHQVTQMGQEVILRCVPISNHLYFYWYRQILGQKVEFLVSFYNNEISEKSEIFDDQFSVERPDGSNFTLKIRSTKLEDSAMYFCASSSGQFQETQYFGPGTRLLVL.

This clone has only one observation. The chain joins TRBV11-3 to TRBJ2-1; 9 bases agree with TRBD2. V lost 1 base to trimming and J lost 5 bases; unmatched junction nucleotides: 3. Germline V CDR1 and CDR2: SGHNT, YENEEA. The CDR3 is 15 amino acids. CDR3 amino acids: CASSLASSGNNEQFF. DNA of the CDR3: TGTGCCAGCAGCTTAGCGTCTAGCGGGAACAATGAGCAGTTCTTC.

The chain recombines TRBV28 with TRBJ1-4; D is perhaps TRBD1 (5 bases). The CDR3 is 14 residues long. Trimming removed 5 bases from V and 8 bases from J, with 15 bases in between. CDR1 is MDHEN, CDR2 SYDVKM, per germline. Here the CDR3 DNA reads TGTGCCAGCAGTGTCCTTGGGGCGGGAGAAAAACTGTTTTTT. Its protein is CASSVLGAGEKLFF. The full variable domain, completed using reference TRBV28 and TRBJ1-4, is DVKVTQSSRYLVKRTGEKVFLECVQDMDHENMFWYRQDPGLGLRLIYFSYDVKMKEKGDIPEGYSVSREKKERFSLILESASTNQTSMYLCASSVLGAGEKLFFGSGTQLSVL.

To note about this clone: The germline gene is not matched at one end of the junction; a read error may be the cause. The rearrangement links TRBV7-9 to TRBJ2-1, with D uncertain. This CDR3 is 15 amino acids long. CDR1 and CDR2 from the germline V gene are SEHNR and FQNEAQ (reference sequence). The CDR3 loop reads CSSSLLSGSYNEQFF. The CDR3 nucleotides are TGTTCCAGCAGCTTATTGTCAGGATCCTACAATGAGCAGTTCTTC.

The gene calls are TRBV5-1 and TRBJ2-3, with 8 bases that match TRBD2. The junction had 7 bases not matched to a gene; V was cut back by 0 bases and J by 1 base. The CDR3 contains 17 residues. The germline gives CDR1 SGHRS, CDR2 YFSETQ. This chain's CDR3 is CASSLVSAGGRTDTQYF. The CDR3 nucleotides read TGCGCCAGCAGCTTGGTCTCCGCGGGGGGCCGCACAGATACGCAGTATTTT.

Details on this clone: Other nucleotide sequences in the sample specify the same CDR3. CDR3 sequence reads: CAWGQGNSPLHF. In DNA, the CDR3 is TGTGCCTGGGGACAGGGTAATTCACCCCTCCACTTT. The chain links TRBV30 to TRBJ1-6; 8 positions match TRBD1. Germline V gene data show CDR1 as GTSNPN and CDR2 as SVGIG (reference sequence). With 5 bases clipped from V and 6 bases from J, the junction kept 0 bases outside the gene matches. The CDR3 runs 12 residues. Full variable domain (missing parts from reference TRBV30 and TRBJ1-6): SQTIHQWPATLVQPVGSPLSLECTVEGTSNPNLYWYRQAAGRGLQLLFYSVGIGQISSEVPQNLSASRPQDRQFILSSKKLLLSDSGFYLCAWGQGNSPLHFGNGTRLTVT.

The chain is built from TRBV5-6 and TRBJ2-5; 7 bases are shared with TRBD2. The V and J ends lost 4 bases and 5 bases, in that order; junction bases with no gene match: 11. The CDR3 is made up of 15 amino acids. Germline V gene sequence: CDR1 SGHDT, CDR2 YYEEEE. Written as DNA, the CDR3 is TGTGCCAGCAGCCGGTCGGGACCGGGAGGTGAGACCCAGTACTTC. Translation gives CASSRSGPGGETQYF.

The chain combines TRBV28 with TRBJ1-1, with 8 bases fitting TRBD1. With V trimmed by 7 bases and J by 7 bases, 11 bases remained unmatched. The CDR3 totals 14 residues. Germline assignment: CDR1 MDHEN and CDR2 SYDVKM. Here the CDR3 reads CASTESRGQGEAFF. The CDR3 DNA reads as TGTGCCAGCACCGAGTCCAGGGGGCAGGGTGAAGCTTTCTTT.

The V and J genes are TRBV28 and TRBJ1-6; 7 bases agree with TRBD1. Germline loops: CDR1 MDHEN, CDR2 SYDVKM. The CDR3 has 15 amino acids. With 6 bases clipped from V and 9 bases from J, the junction kept 11 bases outside the gene matches. CDR3 region: CASRPDRVVTSPLHF. DNA for the CDR3: TGTGCCAGCAGACCCGACAGGGTAGTTACTTCACCCCTCCACTTT.

The V call is TRBV4-3, the J call TRBJ2-6; the D gene is possibly TRBD2 (5 bases). Germline V gene lookup returns CDR1 LGHNA and CDR2 YSLEER. V shed 1 base and J shed 4 bases, with 11 bases lying between them. The CDR3 runs to 16 residues. This chain's CDR3 is CASSQGWRSGANVLTF. In nucleotides, the CDR3 is TGCGCCAGCAGCCAAGGTTGGAGGTCGGGGGCCAACGTCCTGACTTTC.

The V and J genes are TRBV9 and TRBJ2-5, with D perhaps matching TRBD2 (8 bases). Trimming shortened V by 2 bases and J by 5 bases, and 13 bases separated the two germline ends. The CDR3 consists of 14 residues. Germline V lookup: CDR1 SGDLS, CDR2 YYNGEE. The CDR3 loop reads CASSVGQREETQYF. DNA for the CDR3: TGTGCCAGCAGCGTGGGACAGCGGGAGGAGACCCAGTACTTC.

The chain has TRBV4-2 and TRBJ2-7, with D tentatively TRBD2 (7 bases). This CDR3 comprises 17 residues. Trimming pared 0 bases from V and 3 bases from J, leaving 18 bases between. Germline loops: CDR1 LGHNA, CDR2 YNFKEQ. The DNA of the CDR3 is TGTGCCAGCAGCCAAGACCTCGGGGGGCCCCTAGACTACGAGCAGTACTTC. Amino acid sequence: CASSQDLGGPLDYEQYF.

This chain connects TRBV4-1 to TRBJ1-2; D is perhaps TRBD1 (6 bases). The CDR3 runs to 16 residues. V lost 1 base and J lost 4, with 16 bases in between. The germline gives CDR1 MGHRA, CDR2 YSYEKL. The CDR3 sequence: CASSQGGLQGTYGYTF. In DNA, the CDR3 is TGCGCCAGCAGCCAAGGAGGTCTCCAGGGGACCTATGGCTACACCTTC.

The chain is built from TRBV4-3 and TRBJ1-6; D ambiguous. The CDR3 sequence is 16 residues long. Germline V lookup: CDR1 LGHNA, CDR2 YSLEER. Between the trimmed V and J ends, which lost 0 bases and 9 bases, there was a span of 15 bases. The CDR3 loop is CASSQEIAQRVSPLHF. The CDR3 DNA follows: TGCGCCAGCAGCCAAGAAATAGCCCAGCGGGTTTCACCCCTCCACTTT.

The gene calls are TRBV4-1 and TRBJ2-5, with TRBD1 as a possible D gene (6 bases). Per the germline V gene, CDR1 is MGHRA and CDR2 is YSYEKL. The CDR3 is 18 residues long. V shed 3 bases and J shed 3 bases, with 23 bases lying between them. CDR3 in amino acids: CASSQKGERTERKETQYF. The CDR3 DNA follows: TGCGCCAGCAGCCAGAAAGGTGAGAGGACAGAGAGGAAAGAGACCCAGTACTTC.

This rearrangement joins TRBV9 to TRBJ2-3, with TRBD2 matching over 8 bases. J gave up 0 bases and V 4 bases, and 10 bases lay outside the gene matches. This CDR3 region has 17 residues. Germline CDR1 SGDLS, CDR2 YYNGEE. The CDR3 loop is CASSPREGGGSTDTQYF. The CDR3 nucleotides are TGTGCCAGCAGCCCCCGGGAGGGGGGGGGTAGCACAGATACGCAGTATTTT.

This clone was observed a single time. V usage is TRBV5-6 and J usage is TRBJ2-5, with 10 positions matching TRBD2. CDR3 length equals 17 residues. Germline V CDR1 and CDR2: SGHDT, YYEEEE. Unmatched junction bases numbered 15, after V lost 4 bases and J lost 6 bases. CDR3 in DNA: TGTGCCAGCAGCCGCCCTGACAATATAGCGGGGGGAAAGACCCAGTACTTC. It codes for CASSRPDNIAGGKTQYF.

The chain has TRBV19 and TRBJ2-7; D perhaps matches TRBD2 (5 bases). Germline CDR1 is LNHDA and CDR2 is SQIVND (reference sequence). The ends were cut back, 5 bases at V and 0 bases at J, with 14 bases in the middle. CDR3 length: 15 residues. CDR3 region: CASSVGAVTSYEQYF. CDR3 nucleotides: TGTGCCAGTAGTGTTGGAGCGGTCACCTCCTACGAGCAGTACTTC.

CDR3 nucleotide sequence: TGCGCCAGCAGCCACGCACCGGGACTAGCGGGGGCCCATTACCAAGAGACCCAGTACTTC. This sequence encodes CASSHAPGLAGAHYQETQYF. V usage is TRBV4-1 and J usage is TRBJ2-5, with 14 bases fitting TRBD2. V was pared by 3 bases and J by 0 bases, with 12 bases of the junction left unmatched. Germline V CDR1 and CDR2: MGHRA, YSYEKL. The CDR3 runs 20 residues.

This clone has just one count. The chain uses TRBV7-2 and TRBJ2-1, with TRBD1 matching 8 bases. The CDR3 has 15 amino acids. Germline V CDR1 and CDR2: SGHTA, FQGNSA. V was clipped by 5 bases and J by 9 bases; unmatched bases: 12. CDR3 sequence reads: CASSLTQGAFGEQFF. CDR3 sequence (DNA): TGTGCCAGCAGCCTCACGCAGGGGGCATTTGGTGAGCAGTTCTTC.

The chain is built from TRBV28 and TRBJ2-1; 11 bases agree with TRBD2. This CDR3 spans 16 amino acids. The junction had 5 bases not matched to a gene; V was cut back by 2 bases and J by 5 bases. Germline V CDR1 and CDR2: MDHEN, SYDVKM. The CDR3 sequence is CASSLVTSGSHNEQFF. The CDR3 DNA reads TGTGCCAGCAGTTTAGTAACTAGCGGGAGCCACAATGAGCAGTTCTTC.

This clone showed up just once. V and J are TRBV2 and TRBJ2-1, with D perhaps TRBD2 (7 bases). There are 17 residues in the CDR3. Germline V gene sequence: CDR1 SNHLY, CDR2 FYNNEI. Trimming left V 0 bases short and J 15 bases short, with 27 bases between. Here the CDR3 reads CASSEALGTPLAGSGFF. The CDR3 region has the DNA TGTGCCAGCAGTGAAGCGCTTGGGACACCTTTAGCGGGTTCAGGGTTCTTC.

The V call is TRBV19, the J call TRBJ1-4; the D is unclear. V lost 3 bases to trimming and J lost 6 bases, with 14 bases between them. Germline V lookup: CDR1 LNHDA, CDR2 SQIVND (reference sequence). This CDR3 has 15 amino acids. The DNA of the CDR3 is TGTGCCAGTAGTATGAGGTCCCCCGGGTATGAAAAACTGTTTTTT. The encoded protein is CASSMRSPGYEKLFF.

This chain connects TRBV27 to TRBJ1-1, with 7 bases fitting TRBD1. Germline assignment: CDR1 MNHEY and CDR2 SMNVEV (reference sequence). The CDR3 spans 13 residues. Trimming cost V 5 bases and J 5 bases; bases outside gene matches: 5. DNA of the CDR3: TGTGCCAGCAGTCTACAGGGGAGGACTGAAGCTTTCTTT. Translated: CASSLQGRTEAFF.

V is TRBV6-1 and J is TRBJ1-1; D may be TRBD1 (6 bases). The CDR3 sequence is 13 residues long. V was cut by 5 bases and J by 4 bases, with 11 bases left in between. The germline CDR1 and CDR2 sequences are MNHNS and SASEGT. The CDR3 region is CASSTYRATEAFF. The CDR3 DNA sequence: TGTGCCAGCAGTACCTACAGGGCCACTGAAGCTTTCTTT.